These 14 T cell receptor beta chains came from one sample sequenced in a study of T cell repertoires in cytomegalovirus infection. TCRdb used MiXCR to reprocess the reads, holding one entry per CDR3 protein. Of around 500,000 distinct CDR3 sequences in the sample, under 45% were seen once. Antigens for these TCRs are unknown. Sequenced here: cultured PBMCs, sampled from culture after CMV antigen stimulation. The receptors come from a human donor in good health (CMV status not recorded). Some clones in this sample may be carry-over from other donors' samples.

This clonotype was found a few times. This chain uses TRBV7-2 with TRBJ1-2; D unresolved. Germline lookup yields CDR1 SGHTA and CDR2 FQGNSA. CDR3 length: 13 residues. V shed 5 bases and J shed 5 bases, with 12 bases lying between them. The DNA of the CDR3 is TGTGCCAGCAGCCCCCGGGCCGCATATGGCTACACCTTC. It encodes CASSPRAAYGYTF.

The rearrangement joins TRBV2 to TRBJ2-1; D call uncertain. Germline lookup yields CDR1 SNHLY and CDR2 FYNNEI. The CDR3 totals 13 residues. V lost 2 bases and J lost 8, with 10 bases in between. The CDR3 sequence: CASSEFPLYEQFF. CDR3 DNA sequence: TGTGCCAGCAGTGAATTTCCCCTCTATGAGCAGTTCTTC. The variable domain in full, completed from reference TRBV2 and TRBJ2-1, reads EPEVTQTPSHQVTQMGQEVILRCVPISNHLYFYWYRQILGQKVEFLVSFYNNEISEKSEIFDDQFSVERPDGSNFTLKIRSTKLEDSAMYFCASSEFPLYEQFFGPGTRLTVL.

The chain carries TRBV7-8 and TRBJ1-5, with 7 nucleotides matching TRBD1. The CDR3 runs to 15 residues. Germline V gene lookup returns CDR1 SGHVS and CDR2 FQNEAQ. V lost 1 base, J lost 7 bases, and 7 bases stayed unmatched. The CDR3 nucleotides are TGTGCCAGCAGCTTAGAATCCACAGGGGACCAGCCCCAGCATTTT. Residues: CASSLESTGDQPQHF.

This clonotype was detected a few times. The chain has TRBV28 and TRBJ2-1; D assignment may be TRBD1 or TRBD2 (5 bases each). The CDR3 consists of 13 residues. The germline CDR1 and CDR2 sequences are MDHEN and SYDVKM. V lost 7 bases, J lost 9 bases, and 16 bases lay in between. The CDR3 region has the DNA TGTGCCAGCACGTCGACGGGGCAGGGTGAGCAGTTCTTC. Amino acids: CASTSTGQGEQFF.

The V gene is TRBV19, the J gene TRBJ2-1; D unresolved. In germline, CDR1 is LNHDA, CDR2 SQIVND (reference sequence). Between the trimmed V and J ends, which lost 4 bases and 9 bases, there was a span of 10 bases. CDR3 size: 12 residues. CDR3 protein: CASSSLESEQFF. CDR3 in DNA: TGTGCCAGTAGTAGCTTGGAGAGTGAGCAGTTCTTC.

The CDR3 nucleotides read TGTGCCAGCAGCACCAGGGGGACAGGGGCGAGCAATCAGCCCCAGCATTTT. It encodes CASSTRGTGASNQPQHF. This rearrangement joins TRBV6-6 to TRBJ1-5; 10 bases map to TRBD1. CDR1 is MNHNY, CDR2 SVGAGI, per germline (reference sequence). This CDR3 region has 17 residues. V dropped 6 bases and J dropped 1; count of bases not matched to a gene: 9.

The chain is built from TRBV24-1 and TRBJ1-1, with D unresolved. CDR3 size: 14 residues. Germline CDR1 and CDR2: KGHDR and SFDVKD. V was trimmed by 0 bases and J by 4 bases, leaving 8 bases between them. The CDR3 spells CATSDLVRGTEAFF. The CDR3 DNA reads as TGTGCCACCAGTGATTTGGTACGCGGCACTGAAGCTTTCTTT.

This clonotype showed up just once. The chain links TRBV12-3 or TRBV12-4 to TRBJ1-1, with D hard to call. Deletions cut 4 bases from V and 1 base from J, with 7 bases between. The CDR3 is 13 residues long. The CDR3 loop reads CASSYGSNTEAFF. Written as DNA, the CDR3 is TGTGCCAGCAGTTATGGATCGAACACTGAAGCTTTCTTT.

CDR3 sequence: CASSFQGASGYTF. CDR3 sequence (DNA): TGTGCCAGCAGCTTCCAGGGGGCATCTGGCTACACCTTC. V usage is TRBV7-2 and J usage is TRBJ1-2, with TRBD1 identical over 8 bases. Germline V gene sequence: CDR1 SGHTA, CDR2 FQGNSA. CDR3 size: 13 residues. J gave up 7 bases and V 3 bases, and 4 bases lay outside the gene matches.

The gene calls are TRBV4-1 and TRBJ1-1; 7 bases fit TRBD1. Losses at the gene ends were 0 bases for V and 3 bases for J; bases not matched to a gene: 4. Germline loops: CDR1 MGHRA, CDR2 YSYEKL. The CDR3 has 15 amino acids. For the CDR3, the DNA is TGCGCCAGCAGCCAAGATCCCAGGGGGTACACTGAAGCTTTCTTT. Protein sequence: CASSQDPRGYTEAFF.

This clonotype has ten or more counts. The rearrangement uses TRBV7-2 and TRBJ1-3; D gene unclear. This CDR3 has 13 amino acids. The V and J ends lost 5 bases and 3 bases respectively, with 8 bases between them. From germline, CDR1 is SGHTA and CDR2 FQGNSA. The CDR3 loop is CASSKGSGNTIYF. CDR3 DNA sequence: TGTGCCAGCAGCAAGGGTAGTGGAAACACCATATATTTT.

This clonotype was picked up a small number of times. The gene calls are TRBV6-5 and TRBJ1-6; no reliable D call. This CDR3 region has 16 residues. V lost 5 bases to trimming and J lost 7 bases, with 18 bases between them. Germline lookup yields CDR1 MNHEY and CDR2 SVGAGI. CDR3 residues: CASSQPLGRVNSPLHF. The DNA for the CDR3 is TGTGCCAGCAGTCAACCCCTCGGGAGGGTAAATTCACCCCTCCACTTT.

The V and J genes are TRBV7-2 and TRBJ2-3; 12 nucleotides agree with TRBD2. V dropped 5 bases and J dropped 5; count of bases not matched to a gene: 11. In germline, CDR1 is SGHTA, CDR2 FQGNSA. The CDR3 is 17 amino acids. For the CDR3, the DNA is TGTGCCAGCAGCACACGACTAGCGGGGGCAACACAAGATACGCAGTATTTT. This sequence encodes CASSTRLAGATQDTQYF. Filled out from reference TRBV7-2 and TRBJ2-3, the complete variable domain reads GAGVSQSPSNKVTEKGKDVELRCDPISGHTALYWYRQSLGQGLEFLIYFQGNSAPDKSGLPSDRFSAERTGGSVSTLTIQRTQQEDSAVYLCASSTRLAGATQDTQYFGPGTRLTVL.

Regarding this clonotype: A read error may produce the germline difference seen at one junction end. CDR3 sequence: CTSSLGGQGGETQYF. The CDR3 nucleotides read TGTACCAGCAGTTTGGGTGGACAGGGGGGGGAGACCCAGTACTTC. V gene TRBV28 combines with J gene TRBJ2-5; TRBD1 aligns across 10 bases. This CDR3 region has 15 residues. Germline CDR1 and CDR2: MDHEN and SYDVKM.